The sequence of this T cell receptor (beta chain) was determined in a study of T cells in tumors after PD-1 blockade. Background on the study: Patients had no prior checkpoint blockade, systemic immunosuppressants, or anti-cancer therapy within 4 weeks.

CDR3 size: 13 residues. V lost 4 bases to trimming and J lost 7 bases, with 12 bases between them. Germline V gene sequence: CDR1 SGHNT, CDR2 YYREEE (reference sequence). Genomic DNA template from tumor biopsies or peripheral blood, roughly 616 ng to 6,500 ng input. Sequenced by immunoSEQ multiplex PCR; TCRdb stores in-frame clones only, minus some. The data contain about 33,000 clones, roughly 78% of them seen just once; the ten biggest clones take up under 50%. This chain links TRBV5-4 with TRBJ1-3, with D perhaps matching TRBD1 (5 bases). Sequenced here: PBMCs, sampled before anti-PD-1 treatment. The TCR originated in a human donor with basal cell carcinoma. The CDR3: CASSPLGGNTIYF. DNA of the CDR3: TGTGCCAGCAGCCCCCTCGGGGGTAACACCATATATTTT.